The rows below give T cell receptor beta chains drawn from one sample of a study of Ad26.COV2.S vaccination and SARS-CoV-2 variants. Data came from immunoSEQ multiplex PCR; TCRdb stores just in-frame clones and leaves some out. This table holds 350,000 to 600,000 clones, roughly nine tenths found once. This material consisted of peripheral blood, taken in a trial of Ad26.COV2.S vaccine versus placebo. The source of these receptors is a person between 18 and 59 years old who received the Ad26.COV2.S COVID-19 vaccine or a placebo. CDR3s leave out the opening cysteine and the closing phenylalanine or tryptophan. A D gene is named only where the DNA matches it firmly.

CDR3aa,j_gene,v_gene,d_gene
SVQTSGTYEQY,TRBJ2-7,TRBV29-1,TRBD2
ASSRYRGRFTGELF,TRBJ2-2,TRBV19,TRBD1
AIRRGVYNEQF,TRBJ2-1,TRBV2,.
ASSVTLGDTQY,TRBJ2-3,TRBV9,.
ASSPTRQGWIEAF,TRBJ1-1,TRBV5-8,TRBD1
ASSVESGGWGYT,TRBJ1-2,TRBV9,TRBD1
ASSLDTGELF,TRBJ2-2,TRBV7-2,.
ASSPTGERDGYT,TRBJ1-2,TRBV27,TRBD1
ASSADRGAGNTIY,TRBJ1-3,TRBV9,TRBD1
ASSPRGYNGYT,TRBJ1-2,TRBV18,.
ASSVSGSSYNEQF,TRBJ2-1,TRBV9,.
ASSIVARYGQPQH,TRBJ1-5,TRBV19,.
ASSRDRSNTIY,TRBJ1-3,TRBV6-5,TRBD1
ASSVRYTNTGELF,TRBJ2-2,TRBV28,.
ASSQAGRTTEGVSYGYT,TRBJ1-2,TRBV4-2,.
ASTQGRDAYGYT,TRBJ1-2,TRBV19,.
ASRAASSSYNSPLH,TRBJ1-6,TRBV28,.
ATSDLDPARARNEQF,TRBJ2-1,TRBV24-1,.
ASSGRQRGNTEAF,TRBJ1-1,TRBV5-1,.
ASRGPTGELF,TRBJ2-2,TRBV28,.
ASSVNSGQVIGEQF,TRBJ2-1,TRBV9,TRBD1
ASRINGDTQY,TRBJ2-3,TRBV6-5,.
ASSQVQGEEEKLF,TRBJ1-4,TRBV4-2,.